The clone carrying this TCR beta chain was picked up a small number of times. Antigen specificity is unknown. This CDR3 region has 14 residues. With 5 bases clipped from V and 7 bases from J, the junction kept 5 bases outside the gene matches. This sample is part of a study of response to subunit inactivated influenza vaccine. TCRdb re-analysed the RT-PCR reads in MiXCR, keeping a single row per CDR3 protein. In the table there are 540,000 or so distinct CDR3 sequences, over 10% of which are singletons. Study-wide results and caveats: A suggestion made by the authors is that each seasonal influenza vaccination recruits few new T cells.

The source material was PBMCs from blood, sampled about 40 days after vaccination. This TCR was recovered from a man aged 45-60 years who received an inactivated influenza vaccine. The V and J genes are TRBV12-3 or TRBV12-4 and TRBJ1-4; TRBD1 matches at 9 bases. The CDR3 DNA reads TGTGCCAGCAGTCCACAGGGGGCTCTTGAAAAACTGTTTTTT. It specifies CASSPQGALEKLFF.